This TCR beta chain is from a study of shared clonotypes between healthy human individuals (TCRdb year 2020). Regarding the research as a whole: Two women and three men aged 18 to 49 years were included in the cohort. Libraries were prepared and TCR repertoires were sequenced by different laboratories using diverse techniques, in order to increase sequencing depth and limit assay-specific biases. Between about 0.9 and 8.9 billion PBMCs per donor were obtained by leukapheresis. To estimate repertoire size and how much clonotype sharing occurs between individuals, the study deeply sequenced the blood TCR repertoires of several healthy adults. For each donor, CD4 naive and CD4 memory were each run on three plates, CD8 naive on two plates, and CD8 memory on one plate. Results the study describes overall, beyond this receptor: Only blood was sampled, and tissue TCR repertoires likely differ from those in blood. The small number of donors limited the genetic and exposure-history diversity represented. Pairwise subsampling led to the expectation that sequencing depth would affect the degree of clonotype sharing among donors. When several donors were compared, the shared fraction of clonotypes was 5% to 6.5% for naive CD4, roughly 3.3% for naive CD8, more than 2% for memory CD4, and roughly 0.4% for memory CD8. Estimated clonotype richness was generally larger for naive than for memory subsets. Higher generation probabilities were observed for clonotypes shared by all four sorted-subset donors than for non-shared clonotypes. Even with the large sequencing depth, rarefaction of the sorted-subset datasets indicated that sequencing was incomplete.

Points on this clone: It lacks a known antigen. No base quality values were provided; no much bigger clone lies one nucleotide off.

CDR1 and CDR2 are drawn from the germline V gene: KGHSH, LQKENI. The CDR3 sequence holds 15 residues, the cysteine and phenylalanine included. Just CDR3 DNA is preserved here, 45 bases in frame from base 1. V lost 4 bases and J lost 3 bases; the stretch between them is 12 bases long. Healthy HIV-negative adults with no recently reported acute infections or vaccinations were included as donors. Only Caucasian adults living in Nashville, Tennessee, USA were represented among the donors. CD4+ T cells were enriched by magnetic negative selection; naive cells were then positively selected on CD45RA, and the negative fraction formed the memory subset. After blood collection by leukapheresis, PBMCs were isolated using Ficoll-Histopaque density gradient centrifugation and then cryopreserved in the vapor phase of liquid nitrogen. Purity and quantity of every magnetically sorted T cell population were checked by analytical flow cytometry. Each sorted fraction had its genomic DNA isolated and then quantified by UV absorbance on a Nanodrop 2000c.

TCR CDR3 regions were amplified from genomic DNA by multiplex PCR using the deep immunoSEQ assay. Genomic DNA extracted from each cell subset was distributed evenly over all wells of several immunoSEQ 96-well plates, and each plate served as one replicate. For sorted subsets, about 200 ng genomic DNA, equal to tens of thousands of T cell genomes, was loaded into each replicate PCR. Purified libraries were measured with a Qubit 3.0 fluorometer, size-checked on a Bioanalyzer 2100, and measured again with the KAPA Library Quantification kit. Each immunoSEQ 96-well plate was sequenced on its own single-read 150-cycle Illumina NextSeq 550 flow cell. The authors' pipeline ran thus. Because only junctional sequences without quality scores were contained in the immunoSEQ output, filtering matching that applied to full-length reads could not be performed. To assign V/J genes and CDR3, sequences were annotated against IMGT germline references using PyIR, a Python wrapper for IgBLAST v1.9. Reads were removed for weak V/J assignments (E-value above 1e-6), missing CDR3, stop codons, out-of-frame junctions, or ambiguous translated residues. V3J clonotypes were defined as sequences sharing the same inferred V gene, J gene, and CDR3 amino acid sequence. The percentage overlap between two repertoires was calculated by dividing the number of shared unique clonotypes by the size of the smaller repertoire. Richness of each repertoire was evaluated using RTK rarefaction, the Chao1 estimator, and Recon v2.1 estimates of unobserved clonotypes. Generation probabilities for all TCRbeta clonotypes obtained by the gDNA method from a handful of donors were computed using OLGA. This is the immuneACCESS table as TCRdb keeps it, with only in-frame sequences that have V and J called. A part of the clones is gone; compared with another copy, unresolved V genes explain less than half, and the rest is unexplained. That table supplies the V and J calls and clone size; D and trimming were determined from the DNA. The sample table lists more than 2 million clones, 85% to 95% of them with a count of one. The top ten hold more than 0.1% of the sample.

The clonotype was recovered from a man between 18 and 29 years old in good health. This chain is built from TRBV18 and TRBJ1-4, with TRBD1 tentatively as D gene (6 bases match). Sequenced material: naive CD4+ T cells sorted from blood. The cell subset or site tag for this specimen amounts to: CD45RA+ positively selected. The CDR3 region has the sequence CASSRTGPPNEKLFF. The nucleotide sequence is given as TGTGCCAGCTCACGAACAGGGCCCCCTAATGAAAAACTGTTTTTT.